This T cell receptor (beta chain) was identified during a study of blood T cell repertoires in COVID-19. Across the study: In each case, the material was cDNA or gDNA derived from T cells, B-cell-depleted T cells, or PBMCs.

Using immunoSEQ multiplex PCR, the repertoire was profiled, and TCRdb retains in-frame clones only, with some absent. The sample yields about 100,000 clones, roughly 84% seen once. Germline CDR1 and CDR2: SGDLS and YYNGEE. The CDR3 covers 16 residues. V was shortened by 0 bases and J by 1 base, with 12 bases between the two germline ends. Material: peripheral blood. This sequence joins TRBV9 and TRBJ2-3, with D possibly being TRBD2 (5 bases). The clonotype comes from a man aged 30 to 39 in a cohort sampled during active COVID-19. DNA of the CDR3: TGTGCCAGCAGCGTAGTCCATGGGCGGGGCACAGATACGCAGTATTTT. Residues: CASSVVHGRGTDTQYF.